A single sample is the source of the 32 T cell receptor beta chains below, sequenced in a study of T cell repertoires in cytomegalovirus infection. Their cognate antigens are unknown. One entry per CDR3 protein, called by TCRdb with MiXCR from the reads. Counted here are 650,000 to 900,000 distinct CDR3 sequences, over 25% occurring once; the ten biggest clones make up about an eighth. The sample was cultured CD8+ T cells from PBMCs, taken from culture after CMV antigen stimulation. These receptors were taken from a human donor in good health (CMV status not recorded). Some clones in this sample may be carry-over from other donors' samples.

The chain uses TRBV10-3 and TRBJ1-2, with 7 bases fitting TRBD1. Germline loops: CDR1 ENHRY, CDR2 SYGVKD. The CDR3 extends over 13 amino acids. V shed 6 bases, J shed 8 bases, and the junction held 9 bases outside the gene matches. Written as DNA, the CDR3 is TGTGCCATCAGACCCGACAGGGTGGAAGGCTACACCTTC. Encoded protein: CAIRPDRVEGYTF.

The table lists this clonotype with many counts. This may stem from a read error, because a much larger clone lies one nucleotide away. The V and J genes are TRBV28 and TRBJ2-1; D not certain. Trimming shortened V by 6 bases and J by 8 bases, and 5 bases separated the two germline ends. CDR1 is MDHEN and CDR2 is SYDVKM in the germline V gene. The CDR3 totals 10 residues. The CDR3 DNA reads TGTGCCAGCAGCTTAGATGAGCAGTTCTTC. Its translation is CASSLDEQFF. The complete variable domain, with remaining parts taken from reference TRBV28 and TRBJ2-1, reads DVKVTQSSRYLVKRTGEKVFLECVQDMDHENMFWYRQDPGLGLRLIYFSYDVKMKEKGDIPEGYSVSREKKERFSLILESASTNQTSMYLCASSLDEQFFGPGTRLTVL.

This clonotype has more than one count but fewer than ten. The CDR3 loop reads CASSLVPPNEQFF. In DNA, the CDR3 is TGTGCCAGCAGCTTAGTTCCACCCAATGAGCAGTTCTTC. The genes are TRBV7-8 and TRBJ2-1; the D is unclear. There are 13 residues in the CDR3. Looked up from germline, CDR1 is SGHVS and CDR2 is FQNEAQ. V dropped 1 base and J dropped 6 bases, with 7 bases sitting between them.

This chain joins TRBV6-5 and TRBJ2-1, with D unclear. Germline CDR1 and CDR2: MNHEY and SVGAGI. V was shortened by 4 bases and J by 6 bases, with 10 bases between the two germline ends. CDR3 length: 13 amino acids. The CDR3 coding sequence is TGTGCCAGCAGTTGGAAAGGAAGCAATGAGCAGTTCTTC. Its protein product is CASSWKGSNEQFF.

This chain connects TRBV27 to TRBJ2-3; possibly TRBD2 for D (5 bases). Looked up from germline, CDR1 is MNHEY and CDR2 is SMNVEV (reference sequence). V lost 2 bases, J lost 4 bases, and 10 bases lay in between. This CDR3 has 14 residues. The CDR3 region is CASSLTSGADTQYF. CDR3 DNA sequence: TGTGCCAGCAGTTTAACGTCCGGGGCAGATACGCAGTATTTT.

This clonotype is a singleton in its sample. Since a much larger clone is just one base distant, this may be a read error. The V call is TRBV7-2, the J call TRBJ1-2, with TRBD1 matching 8 bases. V lost 8 bases and J lost 3; bases outside the gene matches: 5. The V gene's germline CDR1 is SGHTA and CDR2 FQGNSA. The CDR3 is made up of 13 amino acids. In DNA form, the CDR3 reads TGTGCCAGCCCGGACAGGGTATACTATGGCTACACCTTC. It is translated as CASPDRVYYGYTF.

The rearrangement joins TRBV6-5 to TRBJ2-7, with TRBD1 matching over 9 bases. The CDR3 length is 16 residues. Germline values: CDR1 MNHEY, CDR2 SVGAGI. V dropped 5 bases and J dropped 4; count of bases not matched to a gene: 12. CDR3 sequence (DNA): TGTGCCAGCAGTATTACCTTTTCGGGACAGGGATACGAGCAGTACTTC. Its protein product is CASSITFSGQGYEQYF.

The gene calls are TRBV6-1 and TRBJ1-2; D ambiguous. Germline V gene lookup returns CDR1 MNHNS and CDR2 SASEGT. The CDR3 has 13 amino acids. V shed 9 bases and J shed 6 bases, with 17 bases lying between them. The CDR3 DNA reads as TGTGCCAGTAGGCGTTTAGCGCAAGATGGCTACACCTTC. Translating it yields CASRRLAQDGYTF.

Only a few counts were recorded for this clonotype. J is TRBJ2-3 and V is TRBV7-9, with 12 bases that match TRBD2. CDR3 size: 18 residues. With V trimmed by 6 bases and J by 6 bases, 16 bases remained unmatched. CDR1 is SEHNR, CDR2 FQNEAQ, per germline (reference sequence). In DNA form, the CDR3 reads TGTGCCAGCAGTGGGCCTGCTTTACTAGCGGGGGGTCCGGATACGCAGTATTTT. This codes for CASSGPALLAGGPDTQYF.

This chain uses TRBV10-3 with TRBJ2-1; 10 positions agree with TRBD1. CDR1 and CDR2 from the germline V gene are ENHRY and SYGVKD. The CDR3 runs to 14 residues. V was clipped by 7 bases and J by 8 bases; unmatched bases: 8. The CDR3 spells CAIMRGQGFDEQFF. Written as DNA, the CDR3 is TGTGCCATCATGAGGGGACAGGGGTTCGATGAGCAGTTCTTC.

The chain links TRBV6-1 to TRBJ2-7; possibly TRBD1 for D (6 bases). CDR1 and CDR2 from the germline V gene are MNHNS and SASEGT. Trimming cost V 4 bases and J 0 bases, with 10 bases left between them. The CDR3 extends over 14 amino acids. The CDR3 sequence: CASSVTGSSYEQYV. Written as DNA, the CDR3 is TGTGCCAGCAGTGTGACAGGAAGCTCCTACGAGCAGTACGTC.

This chain links TRBV27 with TRBJ1-4, with D perhaps matching TRBD1 (6 bases). The germline V and J ends were trimmed by 5 bases and 6 bases, with 13 bases remaining between them. Per the germline V gene, CDR1 is MNHEY and CDR2 is SMNVEV (reference sequence). This CDR3 is 14 amino acids long. The DNA for the CDR3 is TGTGCCAGCAGTAGGACAGTATCTTATGAAAAACTGTTTTTT. The encoded protein is CASSRTVSYEKLFF.

V gene TRBV11-2 combines with J gene TRBJ2-5; D not resolved. The CDR3 runs 14 residues. CDR1 and CDR2 (germline): SGHAT, FQNNGV. With 5 bases removed from V and 1 base from J, the gap between germline ends came to 11 bases. CDR3 DNA sequence: TGTGCCAGCAGCCAAGGAGTAGCCCAAGAGACCCAGTACTTC. Protein: CASSQGVAQETQYF. Variable domain in full (rest from reference TRBV11-2 and TRBJ2-5): EAGVAQSPRYKIIEKRQSVAFWCNPISGHATLYWYQQILGQGPKLLIQFQNNGVVDDSQLPKDRFSAERLKGVDSTLKIQPAKLEDSAVYLCASSQGVAQETQYFGPGTRLLVL.

This clonotype was found a few times. The rearrangement joins TRBV5-6 to TRBJ2-5, with 7 bases fitting TRBD2. The CDR3 is 17 amino acids. The V and J ends lost 0 bases and 0 bases, in that order; junction bases with no gene match: 8. Germline CDR1 and CDR2: SGHDT and YYEEEE. The CDR3 is CASSLAGLRGYQETQYF. DNA of the CDR3: TGTGCCAGCAGCTTGGCCGGGTTGCGGGGGTACCAAGAGACCCAGTACTTC.

The chain carries TRBV27 and TRBJ2-2, with D maybe TRBD1 (6 bases). Germline V gene lookup returns CDR1 MNHEY and CDR2 SMNVEV (reference sequence). Trimming removed 5 bases from V and 0 bases from J, with 16 bases in between. The CDR3 spans 17 residues. CDR3 sequence: CASSPITGISNTGELFF. The DNA of the CDR3 is TGTGCCAGCAGTCCGATTACAGGGATCTCGAACACCGGGGAGCTGTTTTTT.

There are a few counts of this clonotype. This chain uses TRBV2 with TRBJ1-5; no clear D. Germline-derived CDR1 and CDR2 are SNHLY and FYNNEI. Trimming took 9 bases from V and 7 from J, leaving 13 bases between them. The length of the CDR3 is 12 residues. The CDR3 here is CARGLPGQPQHF. In DNA form, the CDR3 reads TGTGCCAGAGGACTGCCGGGGCAGCCCCAGCATTTT.

The chain has TRBV18 and TRBJ1-5; no clear D. Germline V gives CDR1 KGHSH, CDR2 LQKENI. The length of the CDR3 is 16 residues. With 1 base removed from V and 0 bases from J, the gap between germline ends came to 10 bases. In nucleotides, the CDR3 is TGTGCCAGCTCACCACAGGGAAAGGCTAGCAATCAGCCCCAGCATTTT. As protein: CASSPQGKASNQPQHF.

The chain recombines TRBV28 with TRBJ1-3, with D unresolved. The CDR3 is 14 residues long. V lost 10 bases to trimming and J lost 0 bases, with 13 bases between them. The germline CDR1 and CDR2 sequences are MDHEN and SYDVKM. The CDR3 spells CANRLGSSGNTIYF. The CDR3, as DNA: TGTGCCAACAGACTCGGCAGCTCTGGAAACACCATATATTTT.

The chain has TRBV6-5 and TRBJ2-7; D possibly uses TRBD1 or TRBD2 (5 bases each). V lost 5 bases and J 0 bases, leaving 14 bases between the germline ends. This CDR3 contains 15 residues. Germline lookup yields CDR1 MNHEY and CDR2 SVGAGI. The CDR3 DNA reads as TGTGCCAGCAGTCCCGGGACCGAGAGCTCCTACGAGCAGTACGTC. This gives the protein CASSPGTESSYEQYV.

The CDR3 DNA reads TGTGCCAGCAGCTTCACTAGCGGGTGGTACAATGAGCAGTTCTTC. Protein sequence: CASSFTSGWYNEQFF. This chain joins TRBV7-6 and TRBJ2-1, with 9 bases matching TRBD2. In germline, CDR1 is SGHVS, CDR2 FNYEAQ. J lost 4 bases, V lost 3 bases, and 4 bases had no gene match. The CDR3 totals 15 residues.

The table lists this clonotype with many counts. V gene TRBV7-2 combines with J gene TRBJ2-1, with D hard to call. Germline CDR1 and CDR2: SGHTA and FQGNSA. The CDR3 runs to 16 residues. Between the trimmed V and J ends, which lost 1 base and 1 base, there was a span of 11 bases. The CDR3 sequence: CASSLELFGSYNEQFF. DNA of the CDR3: TGTGCCAGCAGCTTAGAATTGTTCGGATCCTACAATGAGCAGTTCTTC.

There are many counts of this clonotype. J is TRBJ1-1 and V is TRBV7-6, with 7 bases that match TRBD1. The CDR3 totals 16 residues. The V gene's germline CDR1 is SGHVS and CDR2 FNYEAQ. V shed 4 bases and J 1 base; nucleotides not matched to a gene: 9. CDR3 DNA sequence: TGTGCCAGCAGCTCCGAGGGGAGGGACAGGAACACTGAAGCTTTCTTT. This encodes CASSSEGRDRNTEAFF.

Of note for this clonotype: This may stem from a read error, because a much larger clone lies one nucleotide away. This chain uses TRBV7-6 with TRBJ1-6; weak D call: TRBD1 (5 bases). CDR1 SGHVS and CDR2 FNYEAQ come from the germline V gene. The CDR3 extends over 14 amino acids. Here the CDR3 DNA reads TGTGCCAGCAGCTTGGGGGTTGCGGTCTCACTCCTCCACTTT. This codes for CASSLGVAVSLLHF.

The V and J genes are TRBV19 and TRBJ1-1, with a tentative D call TRBD1 (6 bases). Germline V gene lookup returns CDR1 LNHDA and CDR2 SQIVND (reference sequence). The CDR3 is made up of 14 amino acids. The V end was cut by 5 bases, the J end by 3 bases, with 13 bases between. The CDR3 is CASSLRDTDTEAFF. The CDR3 region has the DNA TGTGCCAGTAGTCTCAGGGACACGGACACTGAAGCTTTCTTT.

This clonotype occurred many times. The chain couples TRBV7-2 to TRBJ2-1, with D perhaps assigned TRBD1 or TRBD2 (6 bases each). Trimming removed 5 bases at V and 8 bases at J, with 7 bases between. This CDR3 is built from 11 residues. CDR1 and CDR2 from the germline V gene are SGHTA and FQGNSA. This CDR3 reads CASSRGHEQFF. The DNA of the CDR3 is TGTGCCAGCAGCCGGGGGCATGAGCAGTTCTTC.

This clonotype was seen more than once but under ten times. The V and J genes are TRBV10-3 and TRBJ1-1, with 7 bases that match TRBD1. CDR3 length: 19 residues. V dropped 0 bases and J dropped 4; count of bases not matched to a gene: 17. Germline CDR1 is ENHRY and CDR2 is SYGVKD. The CDR3 DNA follows: TGTGCCATCAGTGAGTCCCAGCCCGTGACAGGGAGGGAGCGCACTGAAGCTTTCTTT. Translating it yields CAISESQPVTGRERTEAFF.

In its sample, this clonotype was seen a few times. The chain has TRBV7-6 and TRBJ2-3; D may match TRBD1 or TRBD2 (6 bases each). Germline V lookup: CDR1 SGHVS, CDR2 FNYEAQ. The CDR3 covers 17 residues. Trimming removed 10 bases from V and 3 bases from J, with 26 bases in between. The CDR3 reads CATTLGGKAADTDTQYF. For the CDR3, the DNA is TGTGCCACCACACTAGGGGGGAAAGCGGCCGATACAGATACGCAGTATTTT.

The gene calls are TRBV19 and TRBJ2-1; weak D call: TRBD1 (6 bases). CDR1 LNHDA and CDR2 SQIVND come from the germline V gene (reference sequence). The CDR3 runs to 15 residues. The V gene lost 4 bases and the J gene lost 0 bases, with 10 bases spanning the gap. The CDR3 coding sequence is TGTGCCAGTAGTACTAAAGGGGGCTCCTACAATGAGCAGTTCTTC. Its translation is CASSTKGGSYNEQFF.

This clonotype came up a few times. The chain has TRBV6-1 and TRBJ2-1, with D hard to call. The CDR3 consists of 11 residues. CDR1 is MNHNS and CDR2 is SASEGT in the germline V gene. V was pared by 7 bases and J by 7 bases, with 8 bases between. This CDR3 is CASTIGNEQFF. The CDR3 DNA follows: TGTGCCAGCACAATAGGTAATGAGCAGTTCTTC.

The chain carries TRBV24-1 and TRBJ1-5; 8 bases are a match to TRBD1. The junction had 3 bases not matched to a gene; V was cut back by 4 bases and J by 5 bases. The CDR3 runs to 14 residues. Germline values: CDR1 KGHDR, CDR2 SFDVKD. CDR3 nucleotides: TGTGCCACCAGTGAGGGACAGGTCTATCAGCCCCAGCATTTT. This gives the protein CATSEGQVYQPQHF.

This rearrangement joins TRBV7-8 to TRBJ2-6, with a possible D match to TRBD1 (5 bases). CDR1 is SGHVS and CDR2 is FQNEAQ in the germline V gene. The CDR3 is 19 residues long. Deletions cut 0 bases from V and 1 base from J, with 16 bases between. The CDR3 reads CASSLARQGRGSGANVLTF. The CDR3 DNA is TGTGCCAGCAGCTTAGCGAGGCAGGGTAGAGGATCTGGGGCCAACGTCCTGACTTTC.

This clonotype came up many times. The chain employs TRBV28 and TRBJ1-4; 9 bases agree with TRBD1. Germline V lookup: CDR1 MDHEN, CDR2 SYDVKM. The CDR3 contains 15 residues. J gave up 2 bases and V 6 bases, and 4 bases lay outside the gene matches. For the CDR3, the DNA is TGTGCCAGCAGGACAGGGGGGTCGACTAATGAAAAACTGTTTTTT. It encodes CASRTGGSTNEKLFF.